Listed below are T cell receptor beta chains from one sample, sequenced in a study of blood T cell repertoires in COVID-19. Here immunoSEQ multiplex PCR was the method, and the copy in TCRdb shows in-frame clones only, minus some. The sample records around 150,000 clones, roughly 88% being singletons. Input material: peripheral blood. The receptors were gathered from a man aged 55 to 70 with active or convalescent COVID-19. The CDR3 runs from the conserved cysteine through the conserved F or W. Each record gives: D gene, J gene, V gene, clone size, CDR3 protein, CDR3 DNA. The D gene is left open where the match is weak. Size tells how often a clone was seen (once, few, many) or the class of an expanded clone, and some rows leave it out.

>-|TRBJ2-1|TRBV5-5|once
CASRSGGLALGFYNEQFF
TGTGCCAGCCGATCCGGGGGTCTAGCGTTAGGTTTCTACAATGAGCAGTTCTTC
>-|TRBJ1-1|TRBV5-6|-
CASSPAAGTHTEAFF
TGTGCCAGCAGCCCCGCGGCAGGGACTCACACTGAAGCTTTCTTT
>-|TRBJ1-2|TRBV5-1|-
CASSLLTGGYGYTF
TGCGCCAGCAGCTTGCTAACCGGTGGCTATGGCTACACCTTC
>-|TRBJ1-1|TRBV9|-
CASSVTGSNTEAFF
TGTGCCAGCAGCGTCACAGGGTCGAACACTGAAGCTTTCTTT
>TRBD1|TRBJ1-2|TRBV7-2|-
CASSSPGQAYGYTF
TGTGCCAGCAGCTCGCCGGGACAGGCGTATGGCTACACCTTC
>-|TRBJ2-7|TRBV2|-
CASSSQGATYEQYF
TGTGCCAGCAGCTCACAGGGAGCTACCTACGAGCAGTACTTC
>TRBD1|TRBJ1-2|TRBV6-5|once
CASSYSKQGARGYTF
TGTGCCAGCAGTTACTCGAAACAGGGGGCACGAGGCTACACCTTC
>-|TRBJ1-5|TRBV4-1|-
CASSQGRRDQPQHF
TGCGCCAGCAGCCAGGGCCGCAGAGATCAGCCCCAGCATTTT
>-|TRBJ2-7|TRBV7-3|once
CASSPGILYEQYF
TGTGCCAGCAGCCCCGGGATACTATACGAGCAGTACTTC
>-|TRBJ2-2|TRBV7-9|-
CASSLEGVDTGELFF
TGTGCCAGCAGCTTAGAAGGGGTGGACACCGGGGAGCTGTTTTTT
>-|TRBJ2-3|TRBV18|-
CASSPRQPWDTQYF
TGTGCCAGCTCACCAAGACAGCCTTGGGATACGCAGTATTTT
>-|TRBJ2-1|TRBV6-5|-
CASRAPGYSYNEQFF
TGTGCCAGCAGGGCTCCAGGCTACTCCTACAATGAGCAGTTCTTC
>-|TRBJ2-4|TRBV5-8|-
CASSFGDLAKNIQYF
TGTGCCAGCAGCTTTGGGGACTTAGCCAAAAACATTCAGTACTTC
>-|TRBJ2-7|TRBV5-1|-
CASSLGAVPPYEQYF
TGCGCCAGCAGCTTGGGGGCAGTTCCCCCCTACGAGCAGTACTTC
>TRBD1|TRBJ1-2|TRBV9|once
CASSALGTGSGRYGYTF
TGTGCCAGCAGCGCCCTGGGGACAGGGAGCGGGCGCTATGGCTACACCTTC
>-|TRBJ1-4|TRBV27|-
CASSLFPPEKLFF
TGTGCCAGCAGCCTATTCCCGCCTGAAAAACTGTTTTTT
>-|TRBJ1-1|TRBV4-1|-
CASSPQLIRANTEAFF
TGCGCCAGCAGCCCTCAGCTAATCAGGGCAAACACTGAAGCTTTCTTT
>TRBD1|TRBJ2-5|TRBV28|-
CASSPPPGQGETQYF
TGTGCCAGCAGTCCCCCGCCGGGACAGGGAGAGACCCAGTACTTC
>-|TRBJ1-1|TRBV6-5|-
CASSYSFRGTEAFF
TGTGCCAGCAGTTACTCGTTCAGGGGCACTGAAGCTTTCTTT
>-|TRBJ2-1|TRBV19|-
CASSRRTEQFF
TGTGCCAGTAGTAGGCGGACAGAGCAGTTCTTC
>-|TRBJ2-1|TRBV28|-
CASSSQTVFNEQFF
TGTGCCAGCAGTTCCCAGACAGTGTTCAATGAGCAGTTCTTC